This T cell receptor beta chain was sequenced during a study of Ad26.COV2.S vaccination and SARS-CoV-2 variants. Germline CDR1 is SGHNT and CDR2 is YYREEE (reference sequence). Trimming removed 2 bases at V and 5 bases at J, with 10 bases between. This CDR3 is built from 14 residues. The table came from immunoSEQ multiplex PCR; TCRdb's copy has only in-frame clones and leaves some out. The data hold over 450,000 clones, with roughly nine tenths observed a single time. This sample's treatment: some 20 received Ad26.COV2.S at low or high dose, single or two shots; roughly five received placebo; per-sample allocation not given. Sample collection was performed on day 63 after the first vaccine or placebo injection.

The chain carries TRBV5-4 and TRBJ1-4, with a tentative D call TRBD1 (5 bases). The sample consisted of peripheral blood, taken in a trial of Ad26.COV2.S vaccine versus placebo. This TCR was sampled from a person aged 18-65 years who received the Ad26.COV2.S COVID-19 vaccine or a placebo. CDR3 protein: CASSLRRGNEKLFF. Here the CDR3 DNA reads TGTGCCAGCAGCTTAAGAAGGGGAAATGAAAAACTGTTTTTT. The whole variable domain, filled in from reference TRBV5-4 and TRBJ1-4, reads ETGVTQSPTHLIKTRGQQVTLRCSSQSGHNTVSWYQQALGQGPQFIFQYYREEENGRGNFPPRFSGLQFPNYSSELNVNALELDDSALYLCASSLRRGNEKLFFGSGTQLSVL.